This paragraph covers one TCR beta chain sequence. Its antigen is undetermined. The template for TCR beta VDJ and CDR3 sequence profiling was genomic DNA. TCRdb reprocessed the reads via MiXCR and lists one record per CDR3 protein. This sample has 150,000 to 200,000 distinct CDR3 sequences, with about 70% found just once. Patients sequenced had flow cytometry evidence of CD8+CD57+ cell expansion. Severe acquired aplastic anemia was diagnosed in all patients. The study sampled blood from patients who had received no therapy. This entry belongs to a study of CD8+CD57+ T cells in acquired aplastic anemia. Broader study findings: Comparison of patients with controls identified roughly 30 shared CD8+ CDR3 sequences.

Germline CDR1 reads SEHNR; CDR2 reads FQNEAQ (reference sequence). Trimming stripped 5 bases from V and 6 bases from J, with 16 bases between. This CDR3 contains 15 residues. The sequence was collected from a human donor with aplastic anemia. Sequences were obtained from sorted CD4+, CD8+, or CD8+CD57+ T cells (not recorded which) from PBMCs. This chain links TRBV7-9 with TRBJ2-2; maybe TRBD1 (6 bases). The chain's CDR3 is CASSITGTQAGELFF. In nucleotides, the CDR3 is TGTGCCAGCAGCATTACCGGGACACAGGCCGGGGAGCTGTTTTTT.